Given below is one TCR beta chain in context. Its antigen remains undetermined. Base qualities are not provided; no much larger clone lies one nucleotide away. The immunoSEQ Assay, a bias-controlled multiplex PCR, was used to amplify TCRbeta CDR3 regions from genomic DNA. The source study handled its data this way. The number of nucleated cells in each sample was estimated from the amplification of reference gene primers within the assay. To quantify the absolute abundance of each unique TCRbeta CDR3 rearrangement, sequence reads were collapsed and filtered. For each sample, productive Simpson clonality was calculated by taking the square root of Simpson's diversity index across productive rearrangements. The table comes from immuneACCESS by way of TCRdb, which keeps in-frame sequences with V and J called. Part of the clones is missing from these tables; in studies checked, under half for an unresolved V gene and the rest for unknown reasons. The D gene and trimming were derived from the DNA, and the V and J assignments and clone size from that table. For this sample the table gives 95,000 to 150,000 clones, of which roughly 90% were detected only once. In total, the top ten clones hold around 4% of the sample.

The sample belongs to a study of blood T cell repertoires in COVID-19 (TCRdb year 2020). About the study as a whole: The collaborator samples originated in the United States, Italy and Spain and spanned the acute and convalescent phases of COVID-19. The material from the prospective study consisted of cDNA or gDNA derived from T cells, B-cell-depleted T cells, or PBMCs. Deeply sampled blood TCRbeta repertoires from subjects exposed to, actively infected with, or recovered from COVID-19 were included in the dataset. The repertoires were released in a freely available public database meant as a resource for research on the immune response to SARS-CoV-2. The samples were drawn from two sources: the first 160 participants of the ongoing ImmuneRACE study, and about 1,300 subjects contributed by 6 global collaborators. Nearly every sample came with metadata listing a de-identified subject ID, COVID-19 status, age in years and sex. Where HLA class I and class II types were available, the types were taken from metadata supplied by the sample provider, not from assay-based typing. Beyond this particular receptor, the publication reports: Clinical and demographic metadata were provided uncurated, with the amount varying by source and participant.

CDR1 and CDR2 are read off the germline V gene as SNHLY and FYNNEI. The cysteine opens and the phenylalanine closes a CDR3 of 14 amino acids. Only CDR3 DNA remains: 42 bases, in frame from the first base. V trim: 3 bases; J trim: 4 bases; unmatched bases: 3. Collaborating institutions collected whole blood in K2EDTA tubes following their own protocols. For TCRbeta analysis, collaborators shipped samples in one of three forms: frozen whole blood, isolated PBMCs, or DNA extracted from either of those sample types. Sequencing was done on a sample of peripheral blood. The source of this sequence is a man aged 35 to 55 with acute or convalescent COVID-19. The rearrangement combines TRBV2 with TRBJ1-3; 7 nucleotides in the junction match TRBD1. The sequenced DNA is TGTGCCAGCAGTGATCCGGACAGGGGAAACACCATATATTTT. This codes for CASSDPDRGNTIYF.